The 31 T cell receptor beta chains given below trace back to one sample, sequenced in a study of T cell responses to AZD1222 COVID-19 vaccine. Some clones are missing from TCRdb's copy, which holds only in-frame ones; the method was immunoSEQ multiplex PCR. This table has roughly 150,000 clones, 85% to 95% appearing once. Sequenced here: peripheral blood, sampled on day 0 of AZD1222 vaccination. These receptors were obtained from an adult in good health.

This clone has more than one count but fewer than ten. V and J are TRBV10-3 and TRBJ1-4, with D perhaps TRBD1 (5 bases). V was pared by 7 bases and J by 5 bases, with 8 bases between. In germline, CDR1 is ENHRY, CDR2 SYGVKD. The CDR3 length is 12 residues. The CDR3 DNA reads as TGTGCCATCAAGGGGCAGAATGAAAAACTGTTTTTT. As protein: CAIKGQNEKLFF.

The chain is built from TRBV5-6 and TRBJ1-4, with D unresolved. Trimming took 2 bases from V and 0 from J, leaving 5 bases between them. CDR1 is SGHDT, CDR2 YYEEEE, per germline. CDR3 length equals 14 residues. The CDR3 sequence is CASSLPSTNEKLFF. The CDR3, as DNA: TGTGCCAGCAGCTTACCCTCAACTAATGAAAAACTGTTTTTT.

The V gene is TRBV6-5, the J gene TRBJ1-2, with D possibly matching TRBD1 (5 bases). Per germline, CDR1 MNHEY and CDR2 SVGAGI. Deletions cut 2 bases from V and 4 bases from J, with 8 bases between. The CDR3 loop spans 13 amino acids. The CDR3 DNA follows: TGTGCCAGCAGTTACCAGGGAGGCTATGGCTACACCTTC. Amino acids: CASSYQGGYGYTF.

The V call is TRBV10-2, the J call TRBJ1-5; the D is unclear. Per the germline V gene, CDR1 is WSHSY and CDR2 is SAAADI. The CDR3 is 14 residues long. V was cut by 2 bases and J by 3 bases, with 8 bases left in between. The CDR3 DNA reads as TGCGCCAGCAGTGAGACAGAGATCAATCAGCCCCAGCATTTT. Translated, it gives CASSETEINQPQHF.

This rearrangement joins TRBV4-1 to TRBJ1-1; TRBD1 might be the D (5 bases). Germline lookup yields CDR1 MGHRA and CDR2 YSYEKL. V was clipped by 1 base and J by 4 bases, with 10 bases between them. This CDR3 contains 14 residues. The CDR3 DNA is TGCGCCAGCAGCCAAGGGTGGGGGGTCACTGAAGCTTTCTTT. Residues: CASSQGWGVTEAFF.

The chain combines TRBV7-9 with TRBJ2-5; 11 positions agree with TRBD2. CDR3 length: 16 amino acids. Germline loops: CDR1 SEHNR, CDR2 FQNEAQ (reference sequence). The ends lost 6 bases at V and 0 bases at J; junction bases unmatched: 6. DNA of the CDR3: TGTGCCAGCAGGGGAGGACTAGCGGGCAACCAAGAGACCCAGTACTTC. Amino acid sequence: CASRGGLAGNQETQYF. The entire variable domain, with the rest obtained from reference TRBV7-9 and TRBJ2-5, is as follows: DTGVSQNPRHKITKRGQNVTFRCDPISEHNRLYWYRQTLGQGPEFLTYFQNEAQLEKSRLLSDRFSAERPKGSFSTLEIQRTEQGDSAMYLCASRGGLAGNQETQYFGPGTRLLVL.

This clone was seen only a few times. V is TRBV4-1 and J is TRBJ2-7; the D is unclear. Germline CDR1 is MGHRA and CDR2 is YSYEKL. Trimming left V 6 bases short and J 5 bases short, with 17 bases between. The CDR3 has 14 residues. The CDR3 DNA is TGCGCCAGCAGTTTCGGCTCGGGCCGGGACGAGCAGTACTTC. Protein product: CASSFGSGRDEQYF.

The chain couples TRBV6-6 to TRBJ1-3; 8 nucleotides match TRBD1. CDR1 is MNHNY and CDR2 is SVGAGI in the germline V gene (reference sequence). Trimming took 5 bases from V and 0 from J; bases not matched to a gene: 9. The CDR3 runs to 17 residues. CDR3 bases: TGTGCCAGCAGTCCTCGACAGGGGACCCGCTCTGGAAACACCATATATTTT. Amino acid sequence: CASSPRQGTRSGNTIYF.

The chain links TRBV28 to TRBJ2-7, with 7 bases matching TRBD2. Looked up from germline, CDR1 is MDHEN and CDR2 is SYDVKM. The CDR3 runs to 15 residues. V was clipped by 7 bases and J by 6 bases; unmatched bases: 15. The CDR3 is CASITSGTGRGEQYF. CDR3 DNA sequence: TGTGCCAGCATCACGAGCGGGACGGGCCGAGGCGAGCAGTACTTC.

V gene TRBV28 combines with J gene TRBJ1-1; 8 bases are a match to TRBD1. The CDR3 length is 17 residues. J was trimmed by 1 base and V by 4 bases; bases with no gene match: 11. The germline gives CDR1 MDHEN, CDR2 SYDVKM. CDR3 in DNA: TGTGCCAGCAGTTCCCCACCCCGGGACAGGAAGAACACTGAAGCTTTCTTT. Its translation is CASSSPPRDRKNTEAFF.

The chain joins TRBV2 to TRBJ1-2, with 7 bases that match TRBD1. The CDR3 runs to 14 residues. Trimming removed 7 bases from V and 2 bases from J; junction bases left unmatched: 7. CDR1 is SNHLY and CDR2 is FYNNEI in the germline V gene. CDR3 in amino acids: CASTWRGQNYGYTF. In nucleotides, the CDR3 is TGTGCCAGCACTTGGAGGGGACAGAACTATGGCTACACCTTC.

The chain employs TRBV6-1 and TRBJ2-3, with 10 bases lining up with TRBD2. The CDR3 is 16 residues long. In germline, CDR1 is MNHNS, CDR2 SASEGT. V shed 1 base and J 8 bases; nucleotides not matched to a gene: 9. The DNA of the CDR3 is TGTGCCAGCAGTGAAGGGGTAGCGGGGGGCCGGGGTACGCAGTATTTT. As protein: CASSEGVAGGRGTQYF.

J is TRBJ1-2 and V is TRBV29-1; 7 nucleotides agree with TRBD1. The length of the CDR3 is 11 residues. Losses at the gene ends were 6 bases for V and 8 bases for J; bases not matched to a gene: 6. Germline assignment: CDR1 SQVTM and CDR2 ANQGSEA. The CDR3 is CSVKGAKGYTF. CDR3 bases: TGCAGCGTGAAGGGGGCGAAGGGCTACACCTTC.

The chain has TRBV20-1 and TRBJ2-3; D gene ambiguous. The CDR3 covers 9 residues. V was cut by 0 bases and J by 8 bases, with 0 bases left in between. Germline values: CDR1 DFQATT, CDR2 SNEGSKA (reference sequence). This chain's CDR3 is CSARDTQYF. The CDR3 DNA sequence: TGCAGTGCTAGAGATACGCAGTATTTT.

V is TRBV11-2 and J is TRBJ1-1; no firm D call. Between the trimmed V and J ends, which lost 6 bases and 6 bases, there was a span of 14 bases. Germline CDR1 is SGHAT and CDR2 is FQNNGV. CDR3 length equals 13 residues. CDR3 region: CASSSQVLSEAFF. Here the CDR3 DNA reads TGTGCCAGCAGTTCTCAGGTTCTTTCTGAAGCTTTCTTT.

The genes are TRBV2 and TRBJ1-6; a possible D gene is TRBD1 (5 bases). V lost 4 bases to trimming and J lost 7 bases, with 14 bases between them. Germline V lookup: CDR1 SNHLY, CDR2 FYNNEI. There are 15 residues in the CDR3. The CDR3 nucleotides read TGTGCCAGCAGTGGGGCAGGGACGTCCAATTCACCCCTCCACTTT. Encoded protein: CASSGAGTSNSPLHF.

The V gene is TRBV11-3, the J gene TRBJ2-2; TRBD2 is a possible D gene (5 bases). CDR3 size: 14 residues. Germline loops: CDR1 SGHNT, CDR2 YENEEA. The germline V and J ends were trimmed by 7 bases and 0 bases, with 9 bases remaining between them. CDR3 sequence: CASNSGSNTGELFF. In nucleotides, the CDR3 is TGTGCCAGCAATTCGGGGTCGAACACCGGGGAGCTGTTTTTT. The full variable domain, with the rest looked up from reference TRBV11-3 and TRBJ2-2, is EAGVVQSPRYKIIEKKQPVAFWCNPISGHNTLYWYLQNLGQGPELLIRYENEEAVDDSQLPKDRFSAERLKGVDSTLKIQPAELGDSAVYLCASNSGSNTGELFFGEGSRLTVL.

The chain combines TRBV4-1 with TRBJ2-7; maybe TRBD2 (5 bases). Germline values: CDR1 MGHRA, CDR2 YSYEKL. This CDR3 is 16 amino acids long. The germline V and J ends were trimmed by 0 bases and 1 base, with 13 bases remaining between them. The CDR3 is CASSQENSRRSYEQYF. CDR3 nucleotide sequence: TGCGCCAGCAGCCAAGAAAACTCTAGGAGGTCCTACGAGCAGTACTTC.

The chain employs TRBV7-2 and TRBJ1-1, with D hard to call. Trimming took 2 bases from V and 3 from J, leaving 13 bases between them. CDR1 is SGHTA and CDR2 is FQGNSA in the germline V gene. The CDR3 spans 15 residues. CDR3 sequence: CASSLSQGRDTEAFF. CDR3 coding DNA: TGTGCCAGCAGCTTATCACAAGGGAGGGACACTGAAGCTTTCTTT.

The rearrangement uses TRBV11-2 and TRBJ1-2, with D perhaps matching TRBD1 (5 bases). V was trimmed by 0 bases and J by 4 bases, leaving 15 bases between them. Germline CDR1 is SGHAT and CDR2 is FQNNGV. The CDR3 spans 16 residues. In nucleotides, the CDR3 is TGTGCCAGCAGCTTAGAAGGTGGCAGGACAAGCTATGGCTACACCTTC. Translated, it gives CASSLEGGRTSYGYTF.

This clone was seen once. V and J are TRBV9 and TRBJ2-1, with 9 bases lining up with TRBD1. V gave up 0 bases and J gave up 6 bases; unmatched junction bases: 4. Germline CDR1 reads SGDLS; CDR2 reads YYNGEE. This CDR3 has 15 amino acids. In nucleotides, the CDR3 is TGTGCCAGCAGCGTAGTAGGGGACAGGGTCAATGAGCAGTTCTTC. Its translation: CASSVVGDRVNEQFF.

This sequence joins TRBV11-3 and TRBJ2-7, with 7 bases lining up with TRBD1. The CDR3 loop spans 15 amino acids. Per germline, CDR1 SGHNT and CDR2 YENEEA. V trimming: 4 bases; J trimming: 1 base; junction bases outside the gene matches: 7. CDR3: CASSSFGQESYEQYF. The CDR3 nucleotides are TGTGCCAGCAGCTCCTTCGGACAGGAGTCCTACGAGCAGTACTTC.

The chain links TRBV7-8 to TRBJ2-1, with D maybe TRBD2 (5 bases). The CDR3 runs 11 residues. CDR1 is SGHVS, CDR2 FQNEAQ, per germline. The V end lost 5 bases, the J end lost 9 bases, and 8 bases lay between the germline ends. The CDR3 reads CASSPRGEQFF. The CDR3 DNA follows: TGTGCCAGCAGCCCCCGGGGTGAGCAGTTCTTC. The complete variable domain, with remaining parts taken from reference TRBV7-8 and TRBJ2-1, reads GAGVSQSPRYKVAKRGQDVALRCDPISGHVSLFWYQQALGQGPEFLTYFQNEAQLDKSGLPSDRFFAERPEGSVSTLKIQRTQQEDSAVYLCASSPRGEQFFGPGTRLTVL.

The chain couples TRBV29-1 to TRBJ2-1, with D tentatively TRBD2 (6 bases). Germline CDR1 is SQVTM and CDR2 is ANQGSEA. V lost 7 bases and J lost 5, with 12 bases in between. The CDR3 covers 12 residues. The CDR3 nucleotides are TGCAGCGCAAACGGGAGCGACAATGAGCAGTTCTTC. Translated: CSANGSDNEQFF.

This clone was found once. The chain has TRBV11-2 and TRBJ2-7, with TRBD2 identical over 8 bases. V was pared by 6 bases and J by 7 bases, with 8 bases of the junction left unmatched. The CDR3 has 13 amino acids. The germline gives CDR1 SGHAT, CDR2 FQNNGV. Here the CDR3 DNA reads TGTGCCAGCAGAGCCCCGGGAGGGGGTGAGCAGTACTTC. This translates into CASRAPGGGEQYF.

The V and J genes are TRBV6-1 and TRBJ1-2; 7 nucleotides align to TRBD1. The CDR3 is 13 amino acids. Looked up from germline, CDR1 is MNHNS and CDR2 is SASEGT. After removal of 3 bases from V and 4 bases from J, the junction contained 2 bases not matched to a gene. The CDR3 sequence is CASSEAGGYGYTF. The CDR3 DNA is TGTGCCAGCAGTGAGGCAGGGGGCTATGGCTACACCTTC.

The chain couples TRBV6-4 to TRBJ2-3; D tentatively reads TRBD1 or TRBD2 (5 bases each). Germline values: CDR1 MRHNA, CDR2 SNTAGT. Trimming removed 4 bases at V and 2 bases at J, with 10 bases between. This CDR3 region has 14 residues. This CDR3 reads CASSAGTTTDTQYF. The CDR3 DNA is TGTGCCAGCAGTGCCGGGACCACCACAGATACGCAGTATTTT.

CDR3 sequence reads: CASSPGQGGQYF. CDR3 DNA: TGTGCCAGCAGCCCGGGACAGGGGGGCCAATACTTC. The chain carries TRBV3-1 (or the pseudogene TRBV3-2) and TRBJ2-7; 11 bases map to TRBD1. With 4 bases clipped from V and 13 bases from J, the junction kept 6 bases outside the gene matches. CDR1 and CDR2 (germline): LGHDT, YNNKEL (reference sequence). This CDR3 is 12 amino acids long.

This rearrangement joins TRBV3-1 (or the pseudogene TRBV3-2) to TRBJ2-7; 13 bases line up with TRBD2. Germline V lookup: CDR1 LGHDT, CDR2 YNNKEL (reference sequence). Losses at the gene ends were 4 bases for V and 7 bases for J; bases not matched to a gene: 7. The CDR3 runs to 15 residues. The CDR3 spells CASSRALAGGWEQYF. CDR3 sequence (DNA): TGTGCCAGCAGCCGAGCACTAGCGGGGGGGTGGGAGCAGTACTTC.

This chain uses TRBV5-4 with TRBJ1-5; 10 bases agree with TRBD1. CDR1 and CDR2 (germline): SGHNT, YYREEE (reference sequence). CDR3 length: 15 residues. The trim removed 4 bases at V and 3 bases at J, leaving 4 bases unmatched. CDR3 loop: CASSPGTGDNQPQHF. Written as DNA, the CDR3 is TGTGCCAGCAGCCCGGGGACAGGGGACAATCAGCCCCAGCATTTT.

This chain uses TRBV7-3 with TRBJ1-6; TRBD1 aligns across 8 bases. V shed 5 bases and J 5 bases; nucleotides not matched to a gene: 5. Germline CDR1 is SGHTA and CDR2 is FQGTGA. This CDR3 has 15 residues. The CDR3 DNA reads TGTGCCAGCAGCCGGACAGGGTTGGATAATTCACCCCTCCACTTT. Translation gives CASSRTGLDNSPLHF.